This TCR beta chain appears in the sequencing data of a study of neurological immune-mediated disorders. Study-level findings and limits: A possible signature appeared as one related-CDR3 cluster, in which phylogenetic grouping placed the repertoires of 18 of 34 multiple sclerosis patients. Whereas HTLV-1-associated myelopathy showed the most TCR clonal expansion, multiple sclerosis showed the least, with levels below those of healthy controls. Private repertoires in all groups were suggested, as expanded clones shared no CDR3 amino acid sequences across subjects.

This clonotype occurred many times. Its antigen is not known. CDR3 size: 13 residues. Germline V lookup: CDR1 SGHVS, CDR2 FNYEAQ. V lost 3 bases and J lost 2, with 7 bases in between. Via MiXCR, TCRdb re-called the 5' RACE reads, giving one row per CDR3 protein. The sample records under 80,000 distinct CDR3 sequences, roughly 3.6% being singletons. The V call is TRBV7-6, the J call TRBJ2-5; D call uncertain. This clonotype was obtained from a man in his thirties or forties with multiple sclerosis. The specimen sequenced was PBMCs. The CDR3, as DNA: TGTGCCAGCAGCTTTAGCAGGCAAGAGACCCAGTACTTC. The encoded protein is CASSFSRQETQYF.